This entry lists 25 T cell receptor beta chains sequenced from one sample in a study of T-cell memory formation after mild COVID-19. TCRdb itself ran the 5' RACE reads through MiXCR, one entry per CDR3 protein. This table holds some 210,000 distinct CDR3 sequences, 27% found once. Material for sequencing was PBMCs or a T cell subset sorted from them (not recorded which). These TCRs come from an adult woman who had mild COVID-19 (a few samples of this study predate the infection). Cell type and time point are not known.

A few counts support this clonotype. The J gene is TRBJ1-1, the V gene TRBV20-1; D perhaps matches TRBD1 (5 bases). Trimming left V 6 bases short and J 0 bases short, with 11 bases between. The germline V gene encodes CDR1 DFQATT and CDR2 SNEGSKA (reference sequence). The CDR3 has 13 residues. The DNA for the CDR3 is TGCAGTGCCAAGGGACCTATGAACACTGAAGCTTTCTTT. This encodes CSAKGPMNTEAFF.

The chain has TRBV6-5 and TRBJ1-1, with a weak D call TRBD1 (5 bases). CDR1 is MNHEY, CDR2 SVGAGI, per germline. Trimming shortened V by 0 bases and J by 5 bases, and 10 bases separated the two germline ends. The length of the CDR3 is 14 residues. CDR3 DNA: TGTGCCAGCAGTTACTCGCAGGGAAGGACTGAAGCTTTCTTT. Its protein product is CASSYSQGRTEAFF.

The chain combines TRBV6-1 with TRBJ2-7; 10 bases are shared with TRBD2. The CDR3 has 12 residues. The ends lost 11 bases at V and 4 bases at J; junction bases unmatched: 5. Germline lookup yields CDR1 MNHNS and CDR2 SASEGT. CDR3 protein: CAAGTSEYEQYF. CDR3 DNA: TGTGCCGCCGGGACTAGCGAGTACGAGCAGTACTTC.

J is TRBJ2-7 and V is TRBV27; D is uncertain. V was pared by 6 bases and J by 3 bases, with 18 bases between. The CDR3 has 15 residues. Germline assignment: CDR1 MNHEY and CDR2 SMNVEV (reference sequence). CDR3 loop: CASSRGSKTLYEQYF. Here the CDR3 DNA reads TGTGCCAGCAGCCGTGGATCTAAAACCCTCTACGAGCAGTACTTC.

This clonotype was observed a few times. The CDR3 sequence: CSATERGPDEQFF. CDR3 sequence (DNA): TGCAGTGCTACAGAACGAGGCCCCGATGAGCAGTTCTTC. The rearrangement links TRBV20-1 to TRBJ2-1; D gene ambiguous. This CDR3 has 13 residues. Trimming removed 4 bases at V and 8 bases at J, with 15 bases between. The germline V gene encodes CDR1 DFQATT and CDR2 SNEGSKA (reference sequence).

This clonotype was observed a handful of times. One junction end disagrees with the germline gene, perhaps due to a read error. V and J are TRBV5-1 and TRBJ1-1, with TRBD1 identical over 10 bases. The CDR3 has 16 residues. The germline V gene encodes CDR1 SGHRS and CDR2 YFSETQ. CDR3 DNA: TGCGCCAGCAGGGCGACAGGGGGCGTATTGAAAACTGAAGCTTTCTTT. It codes for CASRATGGVLKTEAFF. Using reference TRBV5-1 and TRBJ1-1 for the parts outside the CDR3, the full variable domain is KAGVTQTPRYLIKTRGQQVTLSCSPISGHRSVSWYQQTPGQGLQFLFEYFSETQRNKGNFPGRFSGRQFSNSRSEMNVSTLELGDSALYLCASRATGGVLKTEAFFGQGTRLTVV.

This clonotype was detected a few times. The chain is built from TRBV4-2 and TRBJ2-1; no definite D call. This CDR3 has 16 residues. The germline CDR1 and CDR2 sequences are LGHNA and YNFKEQ. V lost 3 bases and J lost 0, with 12 bases in between. The CDR3 is CASSQESWSSYNEQFF. In DNA, the CDR3 is TGTGCCAGCAGCCAGGAAAGCTGGAGCTCCTACAATGAGCAGTTCTTC.

This clonotype was seen more than once but under ten times. The chain joins TRBV24-1 to TRBJ1-5; unclear D gene. V gave up 4 bases and J gave up 5 bases, with 8 bases separating them. The CDR3 is 13 residues long. Germline V gene lookup returns CDR1 KGHDR and CDR2 SFDVKD. The CDR3 loop reads CATSDRSYQPQHF. The CDR3 DNA reads TGTGCCACCAGTGACAGAAGTTATCAGCCCCAGCATTTT.

The gene calls are TRBV29-1 and TRBJ2-5, with unresolved D. This CDR3 contains 14 residues. The V end was cut by 3 bases, the J end by 4 bases, with 15 bases between. In germline, CDR1 is SQVTM, CDR2 ANQGSEA. CDR3 sequence (DNA): TGCAGCGTTGACAATATAAGGGTAGGAGAGACCCAGTACTTC. Translating it yields CSVDNIRVGETQYF.

The gene calls are TRBV7-6 and TRBJ2-1; no reliable D call. Germline values: CDR1 SGHVS, CDR2 FNYEAQ. Deletions cut 5 bases from V and 0 bases from J, with 5 bases between. There are 13 residues in the CDR3. The CDR3 DNA is TGTGCCAGCAGCCCCAGCTCCTACAATGAGCAGTTCTTC. It is translated as CASSPSSYNEQFF.

This sequence joins TRBV4-2 and TRBJ2-7; D is uncertain. This CDR3 spans 14 amino acids. Germline-derived CDR1 and CDR2 are LGHNA and YNFKEQ. V gave up 4 bases and J gave up 5 bases, with 15 bases separating them. The CDR3 protein is CASSPGRVGDEQYF. The CDR3 DNA reads as TGTGCCAGCAGCCCGGGTCGGGTGGGCGACGAGCAGTACTTC.

This clonotype was counted ten times or more. This chain connects TRBV19 to TRBJ1-1; D is unclear. The V end lost 5 bases, the J end lost 6 bases, and 16 bases lay between the germline ends. Germline V gene lookup returns CDR1 LNHDA and CDR2 SQIVND (reference sequence). The CDR3 extends over 14 amino acids. CDR3 region: CASSVASGVPEAFF. The DNA of the CDR3 is TGTGCCAGTAGTGTGGCCTCGGGTGTTCCTGAAGCTTTCTTT.

The V call is TRBV9, the J call TRBJ2-1; 7 nucleotides agree with TRBD2. The CDR3 is 16 amino acids. Germline V lookup: CDR1 SGDLS, CDR2 YYNGEE. J was trimmed by 2 bases and V by 0 bases; bases with no gene match: 5. Here the CDR3 reads CASSVGAGVAYNEQFF. As DNA, the CDR3 is TGTGCCAGCAGCGTAGGGGCGGGAGTGGCCTACAATGAGCAGTTCTTC.

This clonotype has just a few counts. The chain is built from TRBV18 and TRBJ2-7; D is ambiguous. This CDR3 comprises 13 residues. The germline gives CDR1 KGHSH, CDR2 LQKENI. V lost 1 base, J lost 1 base, and 5 bases lay in between. The CDR3 DNA reads TGTGCCAGCTCACCACAGAATTCCTACGAGCAGTACTTC. Residues: CASSPQNSYEQYF.

The gene calls are TRBV5-1 and TRBJ2-6; TRBD2 agrees at 11 bases. With 4 bases clipped from V and 0 bases from J, the junction kept 6 bases outside the gene matches. The germline CDR1 and CDR2 sequences are SGHRS and YFSETQ. This CDR3 has 18 residues. The CDR3 coding sequence is TGCGCCAGCAGCGCCGGACTAGCGGGCCCCTCTGGGGCCAACGTCCTGACTTTC. This encodes CASSAGLAGPSGANVLTF. The complete variable domain, with remaining parts taken from reference TRBV5-1 and TRBJ2-6, reads KAGVTQTPRYLIKTRGQQVTLSCSPISGHRSVSWYQQTPGQGLQFLFEYFSETQRNKGNFPGRFSGRQFSNSRSEMNVSTLELGDSALYLCASSAGLAGPSGANVLTFGAGSRLTVL.

Comment on this clonotype: An end of the junction does not agree with germline; a read error may underlie this. This chain joins TRBV12-3 or TRBV12-4 and TRBJ1-1, with D possibly being TRBD1 (5 bases). This CDR3 comprises 12 residues. DNA of the CDR3: TGTGCCAGCAGCCCTTACGACAGTGGCTGGGTCTTT. Residues: CASSPYDSGWVF.

This clonotype was detected only a few times. The rearrangement links TRBV29-1 to TRBJ1-2; D remains unclear. V was clipped by 5 bases and J by 4 bases, with 11 bases between them. Germline V CDR1 and CDR2: SQVTM, ANQGSEA. The CDR3 consists of 12 residues. The CDR3 spells CSVSRGLYGYTF. In nucleotides, the CDR3 is TGCAGCGTTTCCCGGGGTCTCTATGGCTACACCTTC.

In its sample, this clonotype was seen a few times. The chain employs TRBV7-6 and TRBJ1-6; TRBD1 agrees at 9 bases. Germline CDR1 SGHVS, CDR2 FNYEAQ. The CDR3 sequence is 14 residues long. V lost 4 bases to trimming and J lost 9 bases; unmatched junction nucleotides: 4. This CDR3 is CASSSQGAGSPLHF. Written as DNA, the CDR3 is TGTGCCAGCAGCTCACAGGGGGCAGGTTCACCCCTCCACTTT.

The V call is TRBV29-1, the J call TRBJ1-2; D not resolved. V lost 4 bases to trimming and J lost 1 base, with 13 bases between them. CDR3 length: 14 residues. The germline V gene encodes CDR1 SQVTM and CDR2 ANQGSEA. In nucleotides, the CDR3 is TGCAGCGTTGGGGCGAGGGCCGATAACTATGGCTACACCTTC. Residues: CSVGARADNYGYTF.

This clonotype showed up just a few times. V gene TRBV12-3 or TRBV12-4 combines with J gene TRBJ1-1; TRBD1 agrees at 9 bases. The CDR3 is made up of 15 amino acids. V was pared by 5 bases and J by 5 bases, with 9 bases of the junction left unmatched. The CDR3 sequence: CASSPPTGGLTEAFF. The CDR3, as DNA: TGTGCCAGCAGTCCCCCCACAGGGGGCTTAACTGAAGCTTTCTTT.

The gene calls are TRBV20-1 and TRBJ1-1; D might be TRBD1 (5 bases). V lost 6 bases to trimming and J lost 1 base, with 12 bases between them. CDR3 length equals 13 residues. Germline-derived CDR1 and CDR2 are DFQATT and SNEGSKA (reference sequence). CDR3 bases: TGCAGTGCCACACAGGAGGGGAACACTGAAGCTTTCTTT. Its translation is CSATQEGNTEAFF.

Many counts were recorded for this clonotype. CDR3 region: CASSYSLSVRGKEQFF. The CDR3 DNA reads TGTGCCAGCAGTTACTCGCTTAGCGTCCGAGGGAAAGAGCAGTTCTTC. V gene TRBV6-2 or TRBV6-3 combines with J gene TRBJ2-1; D might be TRBD2 (5 bases). V gave up 0 bases and J gave up 10 bases, with 19 bases separating them. Germline V gene data show CDR1 as MNHEY and CDR2 as SVGEGT. This CDR3 has 16 residues.

This clonotype was found a few times. This rearrangement joins TRBV28 to TRBJ1-1, with a weak D call TRBD1 (5 bases). Between the trimmed V and J ends, which lost 5 bases and 5 bases, there was a span of 15 bases. CDR1 is MDHEN, CDR2 SYDVKM, per germline. The CDR3 consists of 14 residues. DNA for the CDR3: TGTGCCAGCAGTACCACGGGGGTAGGGACTGAAGCTTTCTTT. It encodes CASSTTGVGTEAFF.

This sequence joins TRBV29-1 and TRBJ2-2, with unresolved D. The CDR3 spans 9 residues. Germline V gene lookup returns CDR1 SQVTM and CDR2 ANQGSEA. CDR3 in amino acids: CSILGELFF. The CDR3 DNA follows: TGCAGTATACTCGGGGAGCTGTTTTTT.

A few counts support this clonotype. The V and J genes are TRBV12-3 or TRBV12-4 and TRBJ2-1, with D maybe TRBD2 (5 bases). The CDR3 has 16 residues. The V gene lost 2 bases and the J gene lost 4 bases, with 15 bases spanning the gap. The CDR3 nucleotides are TGTGCCAGCAGTTTATCCTCTGGACTTATATACAATGAGCAGTTCTTC. It yields the protein CASSLSSGLIYNEQFF.